The 24 T cell receptor beta chains below all came from one sample that was sequenced in a study of neurological immune-mediated disorders. TCRdb redid the calling of the 5' RACE reads with MiXCR, one entry per CDR3 protein. The sample holds over 55,000 distinct CDR3 sequences, 2% to 2.5% seen once. Sequenced input: PBMCs. The receptor set was obtained from a man aged 45-60 years with multiple sclerosis.

This clonotype was observed many times. The V and J genes are TRBV2 and TRBJ2-3, with a weak D call TRBD2 (6 bases). Per germline, CDR1 SNHLY and CDR2 FYNNEI. Trimming cost V 7 bases and J 7 bases, with 21 bases left between them. The CDR3 spans 15 residues. The CDR3 here is CASTPRGAGKNTQYF. The CDR3 bases are TGTGCCAGCACCCCCCGAGGGGCGGGGAAAAATACGCAGTATTTT.

A word on this clonotype: This could be a read error, since a much larger clone is one nucleotide away. The V and J genes are TRBV27 and TRBJ1-5; D remains ambiguous. The CDR3 has 19 amino acids. CDR1 and CDR2 (germline): MNHEY, SMNVEV (reference sequence). CDR3 DNA: TGTGCCAGCAGTTTACCCCGGGTCACCAGACACGATAGCAATCAGCACCAGCATTTT. This gives the protein CASSLPRVTRHDSNQHQHF.

This clonotype has at least ten counts. V is TRBV5-1 and J is TRBJ2-3; weak D call: TRBD1 (6 bases). The germline V gene has CDR1 SGHRS and CDR2 YFSETQ. This CDR3 spans 14 amino acids. The V end was cut by 4 bases, the J end by 4 bases, with 13 bases between. The CDR3 bases are TGCGCCAGCAGCCCGGGGACACGGGCAGATACGCAGTATTTT. Translation: CASSPGTRADTQYF.

This clonotype was seen repeatedly, ten times or more. J is TRBJ1-1 and V is TRBV29-1, with D perhaps matching TRBD1 (5 bases). This CDR3 contains 13 residues. The V gene's germline CDR1 is SQVTM and CDR2 ANQGSEA. With 4 bases removed from V and 2 bases from J, the gap between germline ends came to 11 bases. CDR3 sequence reads: CSVVGRANTEAFF. CDR3 in DNA: TGCAGCGTTGTGGGCAGGGCAAACACTGAAGCTTTCTTT.

By proportion, this clonotype is medium-sized. This chain uses TRBV4-3 with TRBJ2-5; D gene uncertain. The CDR3 spans 14 residues. V was cut by 0 bases and J by 7 bases, with 12 bases left in between. From germline, CDR1 is LGHNA and CDR2 YSLEER. CDR3 in DNA: TGCGCCAGCAGCCAAGAAGAAGGCCGGGCGACCCAGTACTTC. The encoded protein is CASSQEEGRATQYF.

The table lists this clonotype with many counts. The V gene is TRBV18, the J gene TRBJ2-5; D might be TRBD2 (6 bases). V lost 3 bases to trimming and J lost 4 bases, with 9 bases between them. The CDR3 is made up of 13 amino acids. The germline V gene has CDR1 KGHSH and CDR2 LQKENI. In DNA, the CDR3 is TGTGCCAGCTCACCGTCGGGGGTAGAGACCCAGTACTTC. It is translated as CASSPSGVETQYF. The variable domain in full, completed from reference TRBV18 and TRBJ2-5, reads NAGVMQNPRHLVRRRGQEARLRCSPMKGHSHVYWYRQLPEEGLKFMVYLQKENIIDESGMPKERFSAEFPKEGPSILRIQQVVRGDSAAYFCASSPSGVETQYFGPGTRLLVL.

This clonotype came up many times. This sequence joins TRBV5-1 and TRBJ2-3; 11 bases map to TRBD2. Germline loops: CDR1 SGHRS, CDR2 YFSETQ. The junction had 0 bases not matched to a gene; V was cut back by 0 bases and J by 6 bases. CDR3 length equals 14 residues. The CDR3 nucleotides read TGCGCCAGCAGCTTGGGACTAGCGGGGGATACGCAGTATTTT. Protein: CASSLGLAGDTQYF.

Ten or more counts support this clonotype. This sequence joins TRBV5-1 and TRBJ2-7, with 7 positions matching TRBD1. Germline lookup yields CDR1 SGHRS and CDR2 YFSETQ. This CDR3 contains 13 residues. V trimming: 4 bases; J trimming: 5 bases; junction bases outside the gene matches: 6. The CDR3, as DNA: TGCGCCAGCAGCCTAGACAGGGTGCACGAGCAGTACTTC. Translation: CASSLDRVHEQYF.

This clonotype was found many times. The chain combines TRBV6-6 with TRBJ2-7; TRBD1 agrees at 7 bases. Trimming at V came to 2 bases and at J to 5 bases, leaving 9 bases not matched to a gene. Germline CDR1 and CDR2: MNHNY and SVGAGI (reference sequence). This CDR3 has 15 residues. Written as DNA, the CDR3 is TGTGCCAGCAGTTACCACATGAGACAGGGCGACGAGCAGTACTTC. This sequence encodes CASSYHMRQGDEQYF.

This clonotype occurred many times. The V call is TRBV5-1, the J call TRBJ1-3; tentative D call: TRBD1 (6 bases). This CDR3 spans 15 amino acids. The ends were cut back, 4 bases at V and 2 bases at J, with 13 bases in the middle. Germline CDR1 is SGHRS and CDR2 is YFSETQ. Here the CDR3 reads CASSPGGGAGNTIYF. CDR3 nucleotide sequence: TGCGCCAGCAGCCCCGGAGGGGGTGCTGGAAACACCATATATTTT. The whole variable domain, filled in from reference TRBV5-1 and TRBJ1-3, reads KAGVTQTPRYLIKTRGQQVTLSCSPISGHRSVSWYQQTPGQGLQFLFEYFSETQRNKGNFPGRFSGRQFSNSRSEMNVSTLELGDSALYLCASSPGGGAGNTIYFGEGSWLTVV.

This clonotype was counted ten times or more. V and J are TRBV3-1 and TRBJ2-1; TRBD1 matches at 8 bases. The CDR3 loop spans 13 amino acids. The trim removed 2 bases at V and 12 bases at J, leaving 6 bases unmatched. Per germline, CDR1 LGHDT and CDR2 YNNKEL (reference sequence). CDR3 protein: CASSQHQDRAQFF. The CDR3 DNA reads TGTGCCAGCAGCCAACATCAGGACAGGGCGCAGTTCTTC.

This clonotype turned up a few times. This chain links TRBV29-1 with TRBJ2-7; 11 nucleotides line up with TRBD1. CDR1 SQVTM and CDR2 ANQGSEA come from the germline V gene. The CDR3 extends over 13 amino acids. With 7 bases clipped from V and 5 bases from J, the junction kept 7 bases outside the gene matches. The CDR3 region is CSARTGGVDEQYF. Written as DNA, the CDR3 is TGCAGCGCCCGGACAGGGGGCGTGGACGAGCAGTACTTC.

This clonotype was recorded many times. This chain links TRBV7-2 with TRBJ2-7, with 8 bases identical to TRBD2. CDR3 length: 16 amino acids. CDR1 SGHTA and CDR2 FQGNSA come from the germline V gene. The J segment lost 2 bases and the V segment lost 2 bases, leaving 8 bases of the junction unmatched. The CDR3 sequence: CASSLRGGKGAYEQYF. CDR3 coding DNA: TGTGCCAGCAGCTTACGGGGGGGGAAGGGCGCCTACGAGCAGTACTTC. Looking up the rest from reference TRBV7-2 and TRBJ2-7 gives the full variable domain: GAGVSQSPSNKVTEKGKDVELRCDPISGHTALYWYRQSLGQGLEFLIYFQGNSAPDKSGLPSDRFSAERTGGSVSTLTIQRTQQEDSAVYLCASSLRGGKGAYEQYFGPGTRLTVT.

This clonotype was observed at least ten times. The rearrangement uses TRBV5-6 and TRBJ2-3, with 7 positions matching TRBD1. The CDR3 sequence is 17 residues long. Trimming took 0 bases from V and 7 from J; bases not matched to a gene: 14. The germline V gene has CDR1 SGHDT and CDR2 YYEEEE. The DNA of the CDR3 is TGTGCCAGCAGCTTGGGCCCTCCAGGGGGAATGAGTAATACGCAGTATTTT. As protein: CASSLGPPGGMSNTQYF.

This clonotype came up many times. The chain joins TRBV5-1 to TRBJ2-3; a weak D match, TRBD1 (7 bases). V shed 6 bases and J shed 3 bases, with 20 bases lying between them. The CDR3 length is 16 residues. CDR1 is SGHRS, CDR2 YFSETQ, per germline. This CDR3 is CASTRGAGGLTDTQYF. CDR3 sequence (DNA): TGCGCCAGCACCAGAGGAGCAGGGGGGTTGACAGATACGCAGTATTTT.

In this sample, this clonotype is medium-sized. The chain joins TRBV5-1 to TRBJ2-5; D not resolved. V shed 2 bases and J shed 2 bases, with 7 bases lying between them. This CDR3 has 13 amino acids. The V gene's germline CDR1 is SGHRS and CDR2 YFSETQ. The CDR3 loop is CASSFDWQETQYF. The CDR3 coding sequence is TGCGCCAGCAGCTTTGACTGGCAAGAGACCCAGTACTTC.

The table lists this clonotype with many counts. The chain is built from TRBV2 and TRBJ2-1; D is unclear. V shed 6 bases and J shed 0 bases, with 9 bases lying between them. The CDR3 sequence is 14 residues long. Germline CDR1 is SNHLY and CDR2 is FYNNEI. CDR3 residues: CASRLASSYNEQFF. The CDR3 nucleotides read TGTGCCAGCAGATTAGCCTCCTCCTACAATGAGCAGTTCTTC.

This clonotype appeared many times. The V call is TRBV12-3 or TRBV12-4, the J call TRBJ1-3; maybe TRBD1 (6 bases). CDR3 length: 14 residues. Trimming stripped 3 bases from V and 2 bases from J, with 8 bases between. CDR3 amino acids: CASSLAGAGNTIYF. The CDR3 DNA reads as TGTGCCAGCAGTTTGGCAGGGGCTGGAAACACCATATATTTT.

At least ten counts were recorded for this clonotype. The chain employs TRBV20-1 and TRBJ2-1; tentatively, D is TRBD1 or TRBD2 (5 bases each). Germline V gene data show CDR1 as DFQATT and CDR2 as SNEGSKA (reference sequence). The CDR3 runs to 14 residues. V was pared by 5 bases and J by 5 bases, with 16 bases between. The CDR3 here is CSAPRGPVDNEQFF. CDR3 nucleotide sequence: TGCAGTGCTCCCCGGGGCCCGGTCGACAATGAGCAGTTCTTC.

At least ten counts were recorded for this clonotype. The CDR3 protein is CASPPGQGDTEAFF. CDR3 nucleotides: TGTGCCAGCCCACCGGGACAGGGGGACACTGAAGCTTTCTTT. This chain uses TRBV6-2 or TRBV6-3 with TRBJ1-1; TRBD1 aligns across 11 bases. J was trimmed by 3 bases and V by 8 bases; bases with no gene match: 5. Per germline, CDR1 MNHEY and CDR2 SVGEGT. This CDR3 is 14 amino acids long.

This clonotype showed up many times. The chain links TRBV4-3 to TRBJ2-5; D ambiguous. CDR3 length equals 14 residues. Germline values: CDR1 LGHNA, CDR2 YSLEER. The ends were cut back, 0 bases at V and 5 bases at J, with 10 bases in the middle. CDR3 nucleotide sequence: TGCGCCAGCAGCCAAGATCTGCGACGCGAGACCCAGTACTTC. It codes for CASSQDLRRETQYF.

In its sample, this clonotype was seen many times. The CDR3 here is CASSLVPGGKETQYF. DNA for the CDR3: TGTGCCAGCAGCTTGGTTCCAGGGGGCAAGGAGACCCAGTACTTC. The chain recombines TRBV5-5 with TRBJ2-5, with TRBD1 matching 8 bases. Unmatched junction bases numbered 6, after V lost 0 bases and J lost 5 bases. The V gene's germline CDR1 is SGHKS and CDR2 YYEKEE (reference sequence). The CDR3 spans 15 residues. The whole variable domain, filled in from reference TRBV5-5 and TRBJ2-5, reads DAGVTQSPTHLIKTRGQQVTLRCSPISGHKSVSWYQQVLGQGPQFIFQYYEKEERGRGNFPDRFSARQFPNYSSELNVNALLLGDSALYLCASSLVPGGKETQYFGPGTRLLVL.

In its sample, this clonotype was seen many times. This chain joins TRBV4-2 and TRBJ2-7; possibly TRBD2 for D (5 bases). The V gene's germline CDR1 is LGHNA and CDR2 YNFKEQ. This CDR3 has 15 residues. V lost 1 base to trimming and J lost 3 bases, with 13 bases between them. CDR3 region: CASSQAWDSDYEQYF. The CDR3 bases are TGTGCCAGCAGCCAAGCCTGGGATAGCGACTACGAGCAGTACTTC.

This clonotype was picked up many times. The gene calls are TRBV5-1 and TRBJ2-2; 7 bases are a match to TRBD2. V was clipped by 4 bases and J by 4 bases; unmatched bases: 4. Germline V gene lookup returns CDR1 SGHRS and CDR2 YFSETQ. The CDR3 totals 14 residues. The CDR3 loop is CASSPGLVTGELFF. CDR3 in DNA: TGCGCCAGCAGCCCCGGACTAGTCACCGGGGAGCTGTTTTTT.